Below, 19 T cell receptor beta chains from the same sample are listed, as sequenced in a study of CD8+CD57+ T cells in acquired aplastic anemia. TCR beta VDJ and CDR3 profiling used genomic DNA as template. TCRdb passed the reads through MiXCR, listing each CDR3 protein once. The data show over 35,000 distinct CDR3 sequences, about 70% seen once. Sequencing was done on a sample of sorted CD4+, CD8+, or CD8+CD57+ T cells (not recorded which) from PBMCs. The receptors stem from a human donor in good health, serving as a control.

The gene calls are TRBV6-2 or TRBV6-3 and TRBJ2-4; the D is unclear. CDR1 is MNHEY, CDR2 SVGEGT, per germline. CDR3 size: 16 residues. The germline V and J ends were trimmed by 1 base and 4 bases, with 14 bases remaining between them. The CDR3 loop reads CASSYYVTTFKNIQYF. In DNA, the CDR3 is TGTGCCAGCAGTTACTATGTAACTACCTTTAAAAACATTCAGTACTTC.

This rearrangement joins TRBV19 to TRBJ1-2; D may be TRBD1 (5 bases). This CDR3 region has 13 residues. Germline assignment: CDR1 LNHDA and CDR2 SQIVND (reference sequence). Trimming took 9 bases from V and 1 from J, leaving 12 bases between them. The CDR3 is CASADSYNYGYTF. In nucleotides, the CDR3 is TGTGCCAGCGCCGACAGCTATAACTATGGCTACACCTTC. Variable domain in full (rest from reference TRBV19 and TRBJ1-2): DGGITQSPKYLFRKEGQNVTLSCEQNLNHDAMYWYRQDPGQGLRLIYYSQIVNDFQKGDIAEGYSVSREKKESFPLTVTSAQKNPTAFYLCASADSYNYGYTFGSGTRLTVV.

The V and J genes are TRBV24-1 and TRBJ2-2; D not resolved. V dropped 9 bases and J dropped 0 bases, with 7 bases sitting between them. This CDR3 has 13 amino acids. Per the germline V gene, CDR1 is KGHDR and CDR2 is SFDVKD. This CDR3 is CATQTPNTGELFF. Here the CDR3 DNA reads TGTGCCACCCAGACACCGAACACCGGGGAGCTGTTTTTT.

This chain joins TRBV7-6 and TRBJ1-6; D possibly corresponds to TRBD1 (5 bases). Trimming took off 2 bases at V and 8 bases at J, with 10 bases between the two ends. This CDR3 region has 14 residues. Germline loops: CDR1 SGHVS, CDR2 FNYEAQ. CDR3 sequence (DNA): TGTGCCAGCAGCTTACGGGGGAGGGATTCACCCCTCCACTTT. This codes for CASSLRGRDSPLHF.

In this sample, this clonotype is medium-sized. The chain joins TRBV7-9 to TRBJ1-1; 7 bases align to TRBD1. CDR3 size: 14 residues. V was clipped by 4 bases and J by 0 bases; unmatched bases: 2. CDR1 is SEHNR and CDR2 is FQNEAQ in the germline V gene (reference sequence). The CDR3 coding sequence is TGTGCCAGCAGCTGGGACAGCTTGAACACTGAAGCTTTCTTT. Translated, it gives CASSWDSLNTEAFF. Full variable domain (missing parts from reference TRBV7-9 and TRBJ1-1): DTGVSQNPRHKITKRGQNVTFRCDPISEHNRLYWYRQTLGQGPEFLTYFQNEAQLEKSRLLSDRFSAERPKGSFSTLEIQRTEQGDSAMYLCASSWDSLNTEAFFGQGTRLTVV.

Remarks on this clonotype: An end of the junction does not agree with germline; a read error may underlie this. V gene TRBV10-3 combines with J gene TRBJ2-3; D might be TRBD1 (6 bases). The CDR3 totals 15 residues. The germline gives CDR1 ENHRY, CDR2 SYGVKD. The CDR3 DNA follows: TGTGCCAGCAGTAAAACAGGGTCAAACGCAGATACGCAGTATTTT. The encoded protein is CASSKTGSNADTQYF.

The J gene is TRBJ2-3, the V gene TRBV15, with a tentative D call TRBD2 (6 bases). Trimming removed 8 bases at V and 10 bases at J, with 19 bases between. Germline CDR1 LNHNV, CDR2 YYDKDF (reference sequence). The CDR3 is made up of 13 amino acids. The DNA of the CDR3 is TGTGCCACCGGAGGGGACCGTGGCGGTTCGCAGTATTTT. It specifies CATGGDRGGSQYF.

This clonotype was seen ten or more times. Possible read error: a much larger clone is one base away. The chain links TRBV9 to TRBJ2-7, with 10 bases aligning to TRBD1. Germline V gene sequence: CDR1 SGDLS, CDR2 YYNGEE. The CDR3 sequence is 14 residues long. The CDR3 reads CASSVTGGSYERYF. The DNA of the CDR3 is TGTGCCAGCAGCGTGACAGGGGGCTCCTACGAGCGGTACTTC.

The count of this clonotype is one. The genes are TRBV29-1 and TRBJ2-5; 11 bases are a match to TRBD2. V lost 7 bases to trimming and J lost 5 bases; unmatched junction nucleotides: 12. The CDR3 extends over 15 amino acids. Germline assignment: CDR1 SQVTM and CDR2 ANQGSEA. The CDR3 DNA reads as TGCAGCGCATTGGGCGGACTAGCGGGCGGGGAGACCCAGTACTTC. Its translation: CSALGGLAGGETQYF.

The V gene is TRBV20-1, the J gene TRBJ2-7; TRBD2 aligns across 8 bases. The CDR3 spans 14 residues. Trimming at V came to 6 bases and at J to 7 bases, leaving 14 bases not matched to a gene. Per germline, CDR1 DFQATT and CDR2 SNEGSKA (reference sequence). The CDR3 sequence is CSATPQRERLEQYF. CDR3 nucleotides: TGCAGTGCCACTCCCCAGCGGGAGCGTTTGGAGCAGTACTTC.

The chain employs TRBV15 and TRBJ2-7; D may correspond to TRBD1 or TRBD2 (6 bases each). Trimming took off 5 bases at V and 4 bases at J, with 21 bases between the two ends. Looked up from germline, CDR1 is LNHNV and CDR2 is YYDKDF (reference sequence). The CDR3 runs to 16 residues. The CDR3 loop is CATSGVRDIGLYEQYF. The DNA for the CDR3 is TGTGCCACCAGCGGAGTGCGGGACATCGGTTTGTACGAGCAGTACTTC.

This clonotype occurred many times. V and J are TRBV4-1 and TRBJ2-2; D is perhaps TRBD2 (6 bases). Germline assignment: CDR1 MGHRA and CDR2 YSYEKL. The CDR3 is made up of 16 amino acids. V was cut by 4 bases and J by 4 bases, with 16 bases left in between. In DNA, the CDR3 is TGCGCCAGCAGCCCCCGGTTAGCGGCAACCACCGGGGAGCTGTTTTTT. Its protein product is CASSPRLAATTGELFF.

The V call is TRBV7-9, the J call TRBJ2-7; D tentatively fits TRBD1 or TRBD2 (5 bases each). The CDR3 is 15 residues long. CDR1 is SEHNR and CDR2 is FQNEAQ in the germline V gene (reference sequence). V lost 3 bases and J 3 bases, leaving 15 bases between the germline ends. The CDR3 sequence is CASSFVSRGGYEQYF. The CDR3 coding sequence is TGTGCCAGCAGCTTTGTATCACGGGGCGGCTACGAGCAGTACTTC.

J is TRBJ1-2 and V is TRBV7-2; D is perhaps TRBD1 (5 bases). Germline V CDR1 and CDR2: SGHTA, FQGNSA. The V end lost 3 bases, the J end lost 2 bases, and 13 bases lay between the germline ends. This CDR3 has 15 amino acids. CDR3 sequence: CASSFGGLANYGYTF. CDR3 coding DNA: TGTGCCAGCAGCTTTGGGGGACTGGCGAACTATGGCTACACCTTC. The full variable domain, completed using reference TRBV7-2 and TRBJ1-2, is GAGVSQSPSNKVTEKGKDVELRCDPISGHTALYWYRQSLGQGLEFLIYFQGNSAPDKSGLPSDRFSAERTGGSVSTLTIQRTQQEDSAVYLCASSFGGLANYGYTFGSGTRLTVV.

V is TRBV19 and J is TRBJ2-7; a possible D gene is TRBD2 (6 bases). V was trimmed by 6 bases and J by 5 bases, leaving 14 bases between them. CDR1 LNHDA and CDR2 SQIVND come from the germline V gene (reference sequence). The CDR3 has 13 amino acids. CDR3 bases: TGTGCCAGTAGACCCGGACCGGGGGACGAGCAGTACTTC. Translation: CASRPGPGDEQYF.

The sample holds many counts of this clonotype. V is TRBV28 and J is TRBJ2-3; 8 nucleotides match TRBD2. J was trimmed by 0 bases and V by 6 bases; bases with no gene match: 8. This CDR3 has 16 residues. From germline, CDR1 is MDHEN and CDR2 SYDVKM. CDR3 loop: CASRLYGGASTDTQYF. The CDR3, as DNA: TGTGCCAGCAGACTGTACGGGGGGGCCAGCACAGATACGCAGTATTTT.

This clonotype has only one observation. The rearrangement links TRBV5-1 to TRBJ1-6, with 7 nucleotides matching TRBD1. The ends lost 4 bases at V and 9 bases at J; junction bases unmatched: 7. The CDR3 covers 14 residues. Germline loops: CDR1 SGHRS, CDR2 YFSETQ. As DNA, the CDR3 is TGCGCCAGCAGCGAGGGACAGTTGGGTTCACCCCTCCACTTT. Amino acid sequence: CASSEGQLGSPLHF. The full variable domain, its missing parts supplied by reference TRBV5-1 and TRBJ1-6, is KAGVTQTPRYLIKTRGQQVTLSCSPISGHRSVSWYQQTPGQGLQFLFEYFSETQRNKGNFPGRFSGRQFSNSRSEMNVSTLELGDSALYLCASSEGQLGSPLHFGNGTRLTVT.

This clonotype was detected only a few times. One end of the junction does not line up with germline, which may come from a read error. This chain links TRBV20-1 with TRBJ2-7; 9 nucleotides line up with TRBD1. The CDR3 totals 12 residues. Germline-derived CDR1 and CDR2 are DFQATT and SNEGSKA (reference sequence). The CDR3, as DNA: TGCGGTGGCCAGGGACAGGGCTACGAGCAGTGCTTC. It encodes CGGQGQGYEQCF.

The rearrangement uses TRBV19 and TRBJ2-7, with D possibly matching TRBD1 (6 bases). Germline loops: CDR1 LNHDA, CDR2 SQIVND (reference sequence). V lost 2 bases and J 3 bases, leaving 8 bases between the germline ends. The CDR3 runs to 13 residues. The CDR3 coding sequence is TGTGCCAGTAGTATAAGACAGGACTACGAGCAGTACTTC. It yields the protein CASSIRQDYEQYF. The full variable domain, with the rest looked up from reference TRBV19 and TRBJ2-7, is DGGITQSPKYLFRKEGQNVTLSCEQNLNHDAMYWYRQDPGQGLRLIYYSQIVNDFQKGDIAEGYSVSREKKESFPLTVTSAQKNPTAFYLCASSIRQDYEQYFGPGTRLTVT.